A single sample gave rise to the 9 T cell receptor beta chains below, sequenced in a study of CD8 T cells in ankylosing spondylitis. TCRdb independently ran MiXCR on the 5' RACE reads; one entry per CDR3 protein. The sample has some 300,000 distinct CDR3 sequences; 20% to 25% are singletons. Sequences were obtained from blood, either unsorted or a sorted T cell fraction (not recorded which). The receptors stem from a female donor with ankylosing spondylitis or in good health (not recorded which).

This clonotype was seen many times. The V gene is TRBV12-3 or TRBV12-4, the J gene TRBJ2-3, with 8 bases that match TRBD2. The CDR3 sequence is 15 residues long. V was pared by 3 bases and J by 3 bases, with 5 bases of the junction left unmatched. CDR3 residues: CASSLTGGPTDTQYF. CDR3 DNA sequence: TGTGCCAGCAGTTTGACGGGAGGGCCGACAGATACGCAGTATTTT.

The V call is TRBV20-1, the J call TRBJ2-5; D call uncertain. The CDR3 consists of 14 residues. The V end was cut by 6 bases, the J end by 2 bases, with 16 bases between. Germline CDR1 reads DFQATT; CDR2 reads SNEGSKA (reference sequence). CDR3 amino acids: CSAESMAVQETQYF. The CDR3 DNA is TGCAGTGCAGAATCAATGGCGGTTCAAGAGACCCAGTACTTC.

This clonotype was counted a few times. The chain employs TRBV12-3 or TRBV12-4 and TRBJ1-6, with D unresolved. This CDR3 region has 17 residues. V lost 6 bases, J lost 0 bases, and 15 bases lay in between. CDR3 coding DNA: TGTGCCAGCAGCCGCAGTATGCCGAGCTCCTATAATTCACCCCTCCACTTT. Translation gives CASSRSMPSSYNSPLHF.

This clonotype was seen ten or more times. The chain recombines TRBV12-3 or TRBV12-4 with TRBJ2-1; 13 bases are a match to TRBD2. This CDR3 is built from 15 residues. V trimming: 5 bases; J trimming: 8 bases; junction bases outside the gene matches: 6. The CDR3 reads CASSPTSGRVDEQFF. As DNA, the CDR3 is TGTGCCAGCAGTCCAACTAGCGGGAGGGTCGATGAGCAGTTCTTC.

The table lists this clonotype with many counts. The chain combines TRBV29-1 with TRBJ2-3; D gene uncertain. The CDR3 contains 18 residues. Looked up from germline, CDR1 is SQVTM and CDR2 is ANQGSEA. The V end was cut by 0 bases, the J end by 5 bases, with 24 bases between. The CDR3 DNA follows: TGCAGCGTTGAAGATCGGCTTCGGCGGCCTTCGAGTCGAGATACGCAGTATTTT. This translates into CSVEDRLRRPSSRDTQYF.

This clonotype was seen only a few times. CDR3 bases: TGTGCCATCAGCGGGAGCGGGAGGGCCTACGAGCAGTACTTC. This gives the protein CAISGSGRAYEQYF. The chain is built from TRBV10-3 and TRBJ2-7; 10 nucleotides align to TRBD2. The V and J ends lost 6 bases and 2 bases, in that order; junction bases with no gene match: 4. The germline CDR1 and CDR2 sequences are ENHRY and SYGVKD. The CDR3 spans 14 residues.

The table lists this clonotype with a count of one. The chain joins TRBV27 to TRBJ2-3, with D unclear. The V end lost 5 bases, the J end lost 2 bases, and 14 bases lay between the germline ends. Germline V gene lookup returns CDR1 MNHEY and CDR2 SMNVEV (reference sequence). The CDR3 covers 15 residues. For the CDR3, the DNA is TGTGCCAGCAGTCCCTGGACCTTTACCACAGATACGCAGTATTTT. Its protein is CASSPWTFTTDTQYF.

CDR3 amino acids: CASRPGAWDTYTDTQYF. CDR3 in DNA: TGTGCCAGCAGGCCCGGGGCTTGGGACACGTACACAGATACGCAGTATTTT. The J gene is TRBJ2-3, the V gene TRBV14; D might be TRBD1 (6 bases). V was pared by 6 bases and J by 2 bases, with 21 bases between. Germline V CDR1 and CDR2: SGHDN, FVKESK. The CDR3 has 17 residues. The whole variable domain, remainder taken from reference TRBV14 and TRBJ2-3, is EAGVTQFPSHSVIEKGQTVTLRCDPISGHDNLYWYRRVMGKEIKFLLHFVKESKQDESGMPNNRFLAERTGGTYSTLKVQPAELEDSGVYFCASRPGAWDTYTDTQYFGPGTRLTVL.

This clonotype was seen more than once but under ten times. This chain links TRBV12-3 or TRBV12-4 with TRBJ2-2, with D possibly matching TRBD1 (5 bases). Trimming cost V 3 bases and J 3 bases, with 11 bases left between them. The CDR3 totals 15 residues. In nucleotides, the CDR3 is TGTGCCAGCAGTTTCAAGGGGTCGGACACCGGGGAGCTGTTTTTT. As protein: CASSFKGSDTGELFF.